This entry is about one T cell receptor (beta chain). This receptor's antigen is unknown. No clone much larger than this one lies a single base away; base qualities are absent. The data were taken from a study of cytomegalovirus exposure and HLA in healthy donors (TCRdb year 2017). General notes on the study: An earlier analysis of a few hundred of the donors reported about 300 Gb of sequence data and 117 million unique TCR beta sequences obtained from about 179 million T cells. Roughly 300 gigabases of sequencing data and approximately 93 million unique TCR sequences were included in an early release covering about 700 HLA-typed donors. The genetic ancestry cluster associated with self-reported Caucasian donors included 81% of the approximately 400 genotyped donors. The study aimed to test whether signatures of past pathogen exposure could be identified by cataloging public T cell receptors. The study profiled the T cell repertoires of around 700 subjects by immunosequencing and related them to cytomegalovirus serostatus. Besides the first cohort of under 700 subjects, a separate validation cohort made up of 120 different subjects was used. To predict cytomegalovirus infection status, the study combined high-throughput TCR immunosequencing, statistical association of individual TCRs with disease status, and machine learning. In a later analysis, previously published TCR beta repertoires from more than 500 donors were re-analyzed and high-resolution HLA genotyping was added so that TCR occurrence patterns could be studied. Rather than drawing on any new phenotypic data, the later analysis identified candidate immune exposures from TCR beta sequences and the way those sequences occurred across donors. An earlier analysis of some 600 of the donors applied high-throughput TCR beta sequencing to assess whether each TCR beta V gene segment acted as functional or pseudogenic. Donor age, sex, ethnicity and CMV serostatus were compiled together with the repertoire data. A later genetic analysis took genome-wide SNP genotypes for about 55% of the 666 donors and used that subset as a discovery cohort. Every discovery cohort repertoire had been produced on one sequencing platform. HLA typing included class I and class II loci at four-digit resolution. The number of donors typed differed by locus, with roughly 629-640 for A, B, C, DRB1 and DQB1, around 560 for DQA1, nearly 610 for DPA1, and around 450 for DPB1. Roughly five DR-DQ haplotypes were handled as single units for association and clustering because linkage in the cohort was strong. Among 398 genotyped donors of the cohort, an average of roughly 230,000 unique TCR beta nucleotide sequences was sequenced per donor, of which approximately 18% were non-productive.

The full study reports these points: A total of about 180 TCR beta chains were listed by the study as associated with cytomegalovirus. The cohort was sequenced for TCR beta chains only, and without alpha or paired-chain data the features that could be detected were limited. Most CMV-associated TCR beta chains appeared to be HLA-restricted in a later analysis, and the HLA associations seemed to be driven largely by CMV exposure. Presence/absence analyses assumed roughly uniform sequencing depth across donors, an assumption that may not hold. In both the original and validation cohorts, the classifier was reported to diagnose cytomegalovirus status with high specificity and sensitivity. A later analysis found that TCR association rates varied across HLA loci, with DRB1 alleles showing the most associated TCRs and HLA-C alleles the fewest. V-gene and J-gene trimming of TCR beta chains was associated with a missense DCLRE1C variant in a later genetic analysis, and the association was replicated in an independent cohort. Some IMGT-functional V segments, including TRBV6-2 and TRBV6-3, could not be distinguished by the 87-base-pair reads and were therefore excluded. An earlier analysis of approximately 590 of the donors showed that most TCR beta V segments appeared in productive rearrangements either about 90% or about 30% of the time, which broadly matched IMGT annotations. Immune exposure information for the cohort was limited to CMV serostatus. A further reported finding was that TCR beta sequences accurately predicted the HLA-A and HLA-B alleles for most subjects in the first cohort. Because counts were too low, roughly 17 rarely observed V segments, including chromosome 9 orphons, were left out of the earlier analysis of some 640 of the donors. According to a later genetic analysis, donors in an Asian-associated ancestry cluster had fewer N-insertions in productive TCRs than the approximately 630-donor mean. In a later analysis, several top co-occurrence clusters were reported to appear linked to parvovirus B19, influenza, CMV and Epstein-Barr virus. Because HLA typing was missing for some donors at each locus, association tests included only the typed subset. A later analysis found that HLA-associated TCR beta chains were more clonally expanded and had lower generation probabilities than equally common non-associated chains. In vitro tests confirmed that three of the cytomegalovirus-associated TCR beta chains recognize cytomegalovirus antigens. Correlated functional status among segregating V segments might be attributable to linkage disequilibrium, but an unknown experimental factor could not be ruled out. At a false discovery rate of 0.05, a later analysis linked under 20,000 TCR beta sequences to specific HLA alleles. A cluster of highly shared sequence variants was judged likely to be a technical artifact of the sequencing pipeline. The authors suggested that the approach could potentially be extended to other disease states and immunological phenotypes. Across donors, most TCR sequences were observed very rarely, whereas some public TCRs were present in many individuals. Strong co-occurrence of HLA alleles, especially DR and DQ, made assigning TCR associations to individual alleles difficult.

Libraries were prepared through the immunoSEQ multiplex PCR assay. For the multiplex PCR, a mixture combining 60 forward primers for TCR Vbeta segments and 13 reverse primers for TCR Jbeta segments was used. A multiplex PCR assay on genomic DNA amplified the CDR3 region of rearranged TCR beta genes. The amplified TCR beta libraries were sequenced on the Illumina HiSeq System as 87-base-pair reads. In the paper's pipeline: Across the 500 to 700 repertoires, a later analysis counted roughly 84 million unique TCR beta chains, around 10 million of which were shared by at least two donors. Raw reads were error-corrected and collapsed into unique sequences by a nearest-neighbor algorithm in which closely related sequences were merged to remove PCR and sequencing errors. To assign V, D and J gene segments, CDR3 sequences were aligned to IMGT reference sequences. Each retained sequence needed at least a six-nucleotide match to both a V gene segment and a J gene segment. A rearrangement was called productive if the CDR3 had no stop codons and remained in frame with V and J, and every other rearrangement was called non-productive. CDR3 was defined according to IMGT convention as the region running from the second conserved V-encoded cysteine to the conserved J-encoded phenylalanine. The earlier analysis of 587 of the donors excluded sequences that lacked an unambiguous match to a single V gene segment. An earlier analysis of around 600 of the donors classified V segments as functional when productive rearrangements were above 56.7% and as segregating when the standard deviation between donors was above 5%. A statistical classification framework was built for diagnosing cytomegalovirus status from the catalog of TCR beta chain sequences. A later analysis assigned V and J genes by comparing TCR nucleotide sequences with IMGT/GENE-DB human TR gene sequences. In a later analysis, CDR3 sequences and most-parsimonious VDJ recombination scenarios were assigned using the TCRdist pipeline. A later analysis defined each TCR beta chain by its CDR3 amino acid sequence plus V-gene family, and excluded reads lacking a unique V-gene family. In a later analysis, 500 to 700 highly shared, low-generation-probability nucleotide sequences were removed to address suspected cross-contamination and a sequencing artifact. For each public chain, a later analysis derived a clonal expansion index from normalized ranks of inferred template counts within each repertoire. A later analysis computed generation probabilities with a VDJ recombination model fitted to out-of-frame rearrangements, and checked the results against IGoR. In a later analysis, TCR-TCR, TCR-HLA and TCR-CMV co-occurrence was scored with hypergeometric tests, and a repertoire-size bias correction was applied to TCR pairs. False discovery rates were estimated in a later analysis by permuting HLA or CMV assignments 20 times. A later analysis grouped co-occurring TCRs with DBSCAN, adding TCRdist sequence similarity when clustering within HLA-allele-positive subsets. Repertoires with fewer than 30,000 or more than 120,000 public chains were left out of co-occurrence clustering, as were about 5 repertoires with anomalous nucleotide sharing. TCRdb provides this immuneACCESS table in a form limited to in-frame rearrangements. Some clones are lacking; in checked studies, under half of them reflect an unresolved V gene, and why the rest are absent is not known. Clone size and the V and J calls come from that table; the DNA yielded D and trimming. Within this sample are approximately 130,000 clones, with 70% to 85% of them counted one time only. In total, the top ten clones hold about 2% of the sample.

The cohort was made up of 666 healthy bone marrow donors. Cohort members were all nominally healthy when sampled, although unrecorded immune exposures were likely present. The donor tested CMV seronegative and was one of the 352 seronegative cohort members. Every donor gave a peripheral blood sample, and the peripheral blood mononuclear cells from that sample were used for TCR beta sequencing. Genomic DNA was extracted from the blood cell samples with the Qiagen DNeasy Blood Extraction Kit. CDR1 is given as MNHEY and CDR2 as SVGAGI, both from the germline V gene. Trimming removed 4 bases from V and 3 bases from J; the gene matches leave 5 bases unexplained. CDR3 length: 14 amino acids, cysteine to phenylalanine. The kept DNA is CDR3 alone, 42 bases in frame from the first base.

This TCR was recovered from a young man in good health and CMV-seronegative. The specimen sequenced was PBMCs. Here the chain combines TRBV6-5 and TRBJ2-7, and 8 junction bases match TRBD1. The CDR3 is CASSLAGGLYEQYF. The sequence in DNA is TGTGCCAGCAGTTTAGCAGGGGGCCTCTACGAGCAGTACTTC.